The 17 T cell receptor beta chains in this list originate from one sample, sequenced in a study of regulatory T cells in long-lasting Graves disease. To make TCR beta libraries, researchers used iRepertoire HTBI primers and Arm-PCR of CDR3 regions. TCRdb re-called the multiplex PCR reads with MiXCR, one entry per CDR3 protein. Of around 320,000 distinct CDR3 sequences in the sample, approximately 16% were seen once. Stated time point: newly diagnosed GD, antithyroid drugs for less than 3 months. Extracted RNA from PBMCs served as the source of the TCR library. These data were also reused for a study on T cells in Graves' hyperthyroidism and ophthalmopathy.

The source was peripheral blood mononuclear cells (PBMCs), collected at new diagnosis, from a patient treated with antithyroid drugs. The receptors shown here come from a man aged 40-49 years with Graves disease.

In the case of this clonotype: A much larger clone lies a single base off, so this may be a read error. The V and J genes are TRBV7-8 and TRBJ1-5; TRBD1 matches at 10 bases. V shed 5 bases and J 9 bases; nucleotides not matched to a gene: 7. CDR1 is SGHVS and CDR2 is FQNEAQ in the germline V gene. The CDR3 length is 14 residues. The CDR3 DNA reads as TGTGCCAGCAGCCGGGACAGGGGACAAAGGCCCCAGCATTTT. It codes for CASSRDRGQRPQHF.

This clonotype was counted ten times or more. The chain joins TRBV2 to TRBJ2-3; 9 nucleotides match TRBD2. The CDR3 covers 15 residues. The V and J ends lost 7 bases and 2 bases, in that order; junction bases with no gene match: 7. Germline lookup yields CDR1 SNHLY and CDR2 FYNNEI. Here the CDR3 DNA reads TGTGCCAGCACAGAGCGGGGGGCAGTCACAGATACGCAGTATTTT. Translating it yields CASTERGAVTDTQYF.

This chain connects TRBV4-1 to TRBJ2-5, with TRBD1 matching over 10 bases. CDR1 and CDR2 from the germline V gene are MGHRA and YSYEKL. This CDR3 is built from 15 residues. The J segment lost 2 bases and the V segment lost 6 bases, leaving 6 bases of the junction unmatched. CDR3 sequence (DNA): TGCGCCAGCAGGGGGACAGGGGAATCACAAGAGACCCAGTACTTC. Translating gives CASRGTGESQETQYF.

This clonotype was counted many times. J is TRBJ1-2 and V is TRBV5-1; D not resolved. V was trimmed by 0 bases and J by 4 bases, leaving 10 bases between them. Per germline, CDR1 SGHRS and CDR2 YFSETQ. There are 14 residues in the CDR3. The CDR3 nucleotides read TGCGCCAGCAGCTTGGAGGACGGATCCTATGGCTACACCTTC. This encodes CASSLEDGSYGYTF. The whole variable domain, filled in from reference TRBV5-1 and TRBJ1-2, reads KAGVTQTPRYLIKTRGQQVTLSCSPISGHRSVSWYQQTPGQGLQFLFEYFSETQRNKGNFPGRFSGRQFSNSRSEMNVSTLELGDSALYLCASSLEDGSYGYTFGSGTRLTVV.

This clonotype occurred many times. The chain carries TRBV12-5 and TRBJ2-3; 8 nucleotides align to TRBD1. CDR3 size: 17 residues. The V segment lost 7 bases and the J segment 0 bases; nucleotides outside the gene matches: 12. CDR1 is LGHNT, CDR2 FRNRAP, per germline. For the CDR3, the DNA is TGTGCTAGTGCCGGTACAGGGGGGATTGCTAGCACAGATACGCAGTATTTT. It codes for CASAGTGGIASTDTQYF.

As to this clonotype: A read error is likely here: a far larger clone is one base away. This chain uses TRBV3-1 with TRBJ2-5, with D tentatively TRBD1 or TRBD2 (6 bases each). The J call is uncertain, as TRBJ2-1 better fits the DNA end. CDR1 LGHDT and CDR2 YNNKEL come from the germline V gene (reference sequence). The CDR3 length is 21 residues. As DNA, the CDR3 is TGTGCCAGCAGCCAAGATCTTGGGGCCGTGGGGCGTGGGGGGCACTACAATGAGCAGTTCTTC. This translates into CASSQDLGAVGRGGHYNEQFF.

The chain couples TRBV9 to TRBJ1-3, with a tentative D call TRBD1 (5 bases). The length of the CDR3 is 14 residues. The V gene's germline CDR1 is SGDLS and CDR2 YYNGEE. V shed 0 bases and J shed 8 bases, with 12 bases lying between them. The CDR3 bases are TGTGCCAGCAGCGTAGCTCCAGGGAGAGACACCATATATTTT. It encodes CASSVAPGRDTIYF.

This clonotype has more than one count but fewer than ten. This chain connects TRBV15 to TRBJ2-1; weak D call: TRBD1 (7 bases). The germline V and J ends were trimmed by 1 base and 7 bases, with 11 bases remaining between them. Germline V gives CDR1 LNHNV, CDR2 YYDKDF (reference sequence). The CDR3 totals 14 residues. The CDR3 nucleotides are TGTGCCACCAGCAGAGCGCCAGGGGGGAATGAGCAGTTCTTC. Its translation is CATSRAPGGNEQFF.

The chain carries TRBV29-1 and TRBJ2-5; the match to TRBD2 covers 9 bases. CDR1 is SQVTM and CDR2 is ANQGSEA in the germline V gene. The CDR3 has 16 residues. Unmatched junction bases numbered 12, after V lost 3 bases and J lost 4 bases. CDR3 loop: CSVDPPLRGGRETQYF. The DNA for the CDR3 is TGCAGCGTTGACCCCCCTTTGCGGGGGGGCCGAGAGACCCAGTACTTC.

This clonotype was counted many times. The V gene is TRBV29-1, the J gene TRBJ2-7; tentative D call: TRBD1 (6 bases). Germline assignment: CDR1 SQVTM and CDR2 ANQGSEA. This CDR3 has 13 amino acids. V lost 4 bases to trimming and J lost 4 bases, with 14 bases between them. The DNA for the CDR3 is TGCAGCGTTGGTCTGTTACAGGGATACGAGCAGTACTTC. Amino acid sequence: CSVGLLQGYEQYF.

This clonotype was recorded at least ten times. Its ends do not fully match the called genes, so a read error is possible. The chain is built from TRBV5-1 and TRBJ1-1, with TRBD1 as a possible D gene (5 bases). The CDR3 contains 13 residues. Looked up from germline, CDR1 is SGHRS and CDR2 is YFSETQ. The chain's CDR3 is CASSRGLNTEAFF. The CDR3 DNA is TGTGCCAGCAGTAGGGGATTGAACACTGAAGCTTTCTTT.

This clonotype has a handful of counts. The chain is built from TRBV20-1 and TRBJ1-1; D not certain. This CDR3 region has 11 residues. Germline values: CDR1 DFQATT, CDR2 SNEGSKA (reference sequence). Trimming stripped 8 bases from V and 11 bases from J, with 18 bases between. CDR3 sequence reads: CSQHAAVGAFF. The CDR3 nucleotides are TGCAGTCAACACGCGGCAGTCGGCGCTTTCTTT.

In this sample, this clonotype turned up many times. The rearrangement joins TRBV30 to TRBJ1-5; D remains ambiguous. The CDR3 is 14 residues long. Trimming removed 0 bases from V and 3 bases from J, with 9 bases in between. The V gene's germline CDR1 is GTSNPN and CDR2 SVGIG (reference sequence). The CDR3 bases are TGTGCCTGGAGTGTACCTAGGGCCAATCAGCCCCAGCATTTT. Its protein product is CAWSVPRANQPQHF. The full variable domain, completed using reference TRBV30 and TRBJ1-5, is SQTIHQWPATLVQPVGSPLSLECTVEGTSNPNLYWYRQAAGRGLQLLFYSVGIGQISSEVPQNLSASRPQDRQFILSSKKLLLSDSGFYLCAWSVPRANQPQHFGDGTRLSIL.

The chain combines TRBV27 with TRBJ1-2; 7 bases map to TRBD1. This CDR3 is 18 amino acids long. Trimming at V came to 5 bases and at J to 8 bases, leaving 23 bases not matched to a gene. Germline V gene sequence: CDR1 MNHEY, CDR2 SMNVEV (reference sequence). The CDR3 DNA sequence: TGTGCCAGCAGTGAGTTAGGGACAGCCCTCACTAGTACTATGGGCTACACCTTC. Protein: CASSELGTALTSTMGYTF.

The rearrangement joins TRBV4-1 to TRBJ2-3; D remains ambiguous. The CDR3 is made up of 16 amino acids. Germline CDR1 reads MGHRA; CDR2 reads YSYEKL. V was shortened by 0 bases and J by 2 bases, with 12 bases between the two germline ends. The DNA of the CDR3 is TGCGCCAGCAGCCAAGACTCTAGTGTAAACACAGATACGCAGTATTTT. This encodes CASSQDSSVNTDTQYF.

This chain links TRBV5-4 with TRBJ1-6, with TRBD1 matching 9 bases. V lost 0 bases and J lost 10; bases outside the gene matches: 5. This CDR3 is built from 15 residues. In germline, CDR1 is SGHNT, CDR2 YYREEE (reference sequence). The CDR3 DNA reads TGTGCCAGCAGCTTGGATCGGACAGGGGACTCACCCCTCCACTTT. This gives the protein CASSLDRTGDSPLHF.

The chain has TRBV27 and TRBJ2-5; 8 nucleotides line up with TRBD1. Germline CDR1 reads MNHEY; CDR2 reads SMNVEV (reference sequence). Germline trimming cut 4 bases from V and 7 bases from J; bases unmatched to any gene: 8. The CDR3 extends over 14 amino acids. CDR3 region: CASSYNRGSGTQYF. In DNA form, the CDR3 reads TGTGCCAGCAGTTACAACAGGGGGTCTGGGACCCAGTACTTC.